The 9 T cell receptor beta chains in this list originate from one sample, sequenced in a study of cytomegalovirus exposure and HLA in healthy donors. PCR involved 60 Vbeta and 13 Jbeta primers. Assay used: immunoSEQ multiplex PCR; TCRdb lists only in-frame clones, some missing. The sample records around 280,000 clones, 85% to 90% being singletons. The sample consisted of PBMCs. The receptors derive from a woman aged 18-35 years in good health and CMV-seronegative.

As concerns this clone: The identical CDR3 is also encoded by other nucleotide sequences in the sample. V is TRBV29-1 and J is TRBJ1-2, with 12 bases identical to TRBD1. The V gene's germline CDR1 is SQVTM and CDR2 ANQGSEA. After removal of 4 bases from V and 7 bases from J, the junction contained 4 bases not matched to a gene. The CDR3 is 13 residues long. CDR3 bases: TGCAGCGTTGGGGGACAGGGGGCGGGTGGCTACACCTTC. It encodes CSVGGQGAGGYTF.

The chain is built from TRBV4-1 and TRBJ2-7; 9 positions agree with TRBD2. Germline CDR1 reads MGHRA; CDR2 reads YSYEKL. Trimming removed 1 base from V and 5 bases from J; junction bases left unmatched: 6. The CDR3 extends over 15 amino acids. The CDR3 coding sequence is TGCGCCAGCAGCCAAGTAGCGGGGGCCTTGAACGAGCAGTACTTC. It translates to CASSQVAGALNEQYF.

This clone has only one observation. V usage is TRBV2 and J usage is TRBJ2-1; 14 bases align to TRBD2. CDR3 length: 14 amino acids. Per the germline V gene, CDR1 is SNHLY and CDR2 is FYNNEI. The V gene end was trimmed by 6 bases and the J gene end by 12 bases; junction bases not matched to a gene: 7. CDR3 bases: TGTGCCAGCAGCTCCGGGACTAGCGGGGGAAGGCAGTTCTTC. It specifies CASSSGTSGGRQFF.

V and J are TRBV2 and TRBJ2-3; unclear D gene. This CDR3 region has 14 residues. Trimming left V 1 base short and J 3 bases short, with 8 bases between. Germline-derived CDR1 and CDR2 are SNHLY and FYNNEI. The CDR3 DNA follows: TGTGCCAGCAGTGAAGGGTGGCGGACAGATACGCAGTATTTT. Protein sequence: CASSEGWRTDTQYF.

The chain uses TRBV4-1 and TRBJ2-2, with TRBD2 as a possible D gene (7 bases). The CDR3 consists of 19 residues. The V end lost 3 bases, the J end lost 7 bases, and 27 bases lay between the germline ends. Per the germline V gene, CDR1 is MGHRA and CDR2 is YSYEKL. The CDR3 spells CASSHSGTEGGARNGELFF. DNA for the CDR3: TGCGCCAGCAGCCACAGCGGTACGGAGGGGGGGGCCCGGAACGGGGAGCTGTTTTTT.

V gene TRBV30 combines with J gene TRBJ1-6; D ambiguous. CDR1 is GTSNPN and CDR2 is SVGIG in the germline V gene (reference sequence). The CDR3 contains 11 residues. Trimming took 2 bases from V and 9 from J, leaving 5 bases between them. CDR3 coding DNA: TGTGCCTGGAGTACGGGTTCACCCCTCCACTTT. Protein product: CAWSTGSPLHF.

The chain employs TRBV18 and TRBJ1-2; unclear D gene. The CDR3 is 13 amino acids. Between the trimmed V and J ends, which lost 3 bases and 2 bases, there was a span of 7 bases. Germline values: CDR1 KGHSH, CDR2 LQKENI. CDR3 protein: CASSPTLNYGYTF. The DNA for the CDR3 is TGTGCCAGCTCACCGACTCTCAACTATGGCTACACCTTC.

The rearrangement links TRBV2 to TRBJ2-2; 7 bases agree with TRBD1. Germline V gene lookup returns CDR1 SNHLY and CDR2 FYNNEI. Losses at the gene ends were 3 bases for V and 5 bases for J; bases not matched to a gene: 6. This CDR3 has 15 amino acids. The CDR3 DNA reads TGTGCCAGCAGTGACGAGGGGGCAAGAACCGGGGAGCTGTTTTTT. This gives the protein CASSDEGARTGELFF. Drawing the rest from reference TRBV2 and TRBJ2-2, the complete variable domain is EPEVTQTPSHQVTQMGQEVILRCVPISNHLYFYWYRQILGQKVEFLVSFYNNEISEKSEIFDDQFSVERPDGSNFTLKIRSTKLEDSAMYFCASSDEGARTGELFFGEGSRLTVL.

Remarks on this clone: An end of the junction differs from the germline gene, which may be a read error. J is TRBJ2-7 and V is TRBV5-1; 11 nucleotides match TRBD2. Germline V gene lookup returns CDR1 SGHRS and CDR2 YFSETQ. This CDR3 has 11 residues. The CDR3 reads CASSGTSGLNF. The DNA for the CDR3 is TGCGCCAGCAGCGGGACTAGCGGCTTGAACTTC. The full variable domain, completed using reference TRBV5-1 and TRBJ2-7, is KAGVTQTPRYLIKTRGQQVTLSCSPISGHRSVSWYQQTPGQGLQFLFEYFSETQRNKGNFPGRFSGRQFSNSRSEMNVSTLELGDSALYLCASSGTSGLNFGPGTRLTVT.